These 10 T cell receptor beta chains came from one sample sequenced in a study of T cell responses to AZD1222 COVID-19 vaccine. Profiling relied on immunoSEQ multiplex PCR, and the TCRdb table lists in-frame clones only, not all of them. The data show over 85,000 clones, about 81% seen once. The material sequenced was peripheral blood, taken on day 0 of AZD1222 vaccination. The receptors derive from an adult in good health.

The rearrangement links TRBV6-6 to TRBJ2-3, with D maybe TRBD1 (5 bases). This CDR3 is 15 amino acids long. CDR1 MNHNY and CDR2 SVGAGI come from the germline V gene (reference sequence). V was clipped by 5 bases and J by 3 bases, with 15 bases between them. The CDR3 sequence is CASSPVWTSTDTQYF. CDR3 bases: TGTGCCAGCAGTCCCGTGTGGACATCTACAGATACGCAGTATTTT.

The chain is built from TRBV19 and TRBJ2-3, with 13 bases lining up with TRBD2. Losses at the gene ends were 10 bases for V and 4 bases for J; bases not matched to a gene: 14. Germline-derived CDR1 and CDR2 are LNHDA and SQIVND (reference sequence). The CDR3 runs 17 residues. The CDR3 DNA follows: TGTGCCACCCTGGGTGAGGGGACTAGCGGGAATGCAGATACGCAGTATTTT. Its translation is CATLGEGTSGNADTQYF. Full variable domain (rest looked up from reference TRBV19 and TRBJ2-3): DGGITQSPKYLFRKEGQNVTLSCEQNLNHDAMYWYRQDPGQGLRLIYYSQIVNDFQKGDIAEGYSVSREKKESFPLTVTSAQKNPTAFYLCATLGEGTSGNADTQYFGPGTRLTVL.

CDR3 DNA: TGTGCCAGCAGCTTTGGACAGGGTAGAAGCAATCAGCCCCAGCATTTT. It translates to CASSFGQGRSNQPQHF. V is TRBV7-9 and J is TRBJ1-5; 8 positions agree with TRBD1. With V trimmed by 3 bases and J by 1 base, 5 bases remained unmatched. The CDR3 contains 16 residues. Germline-derived CDR1 and CDR2 are SEHNR and FQNEAQ (reference sequence).

This chain links TRBV28 with TRBJ1-6, with D unresolved. Deletions cut 6 bases from V and 6 bases from J, with 9 bases between. The germline CDR1 and CDR2 sequences are MDHEN and SYDVKM. The CDR3 extends over 13 amino acids. The chain's CDR3 is CASRRSFNSPLHF. CDR3 in DNA: TGTGCCAGCAGGAGAAGCTTTAATTCACCCCTCCACTTT.

This clone showed up just a few times. The chain has TRBV28 and TRBJ1-2; 7 bases fit TRBD1. Trimming took 6 bases from V and 13 from J; bases not matched to a gene: 17. Germline V lookup: CDR1 MDHEN, CDR2 SYDVKM. The CDR3 sequence is 14 residues long. The CDR3 spells CASSLGTDLRRLTF. The CDR3 DNA reads as TGTGCCAGCAGCCTAGGGACAGACCTTCGAAGGCTCACCTTC.

The V gene is TRBV6-5, the J gene TRBJ2-2, with TRBD2 as a possible D gene (5 bases). Trimming removed 0 bases from V and 6 bases from J, with 5 bases in between. This CDR3 has 13 residues. The germline gives CDR1 MNHEY, CDR2 SVGAGI. CDR3 in amino acids: CASSYSRAGELFF. CDR3 coding DNA: TGTGCCAGCAGTTACTCGAGGGCCGGGGAGCTGTTTTTT.

The chain is built from TRBV6-5 and TRBJ2-5, with D unclear. CDR1 and CDR2 (germline): MNHEY, SVGAGI. V lost 5 bases and J lost 5, with 6 bases in between. This CDR3 is 11 amino acids long. The CDR3 here is CASSNRETQYF. CDR3 sequence (DNA): TGTGCCAGCAGTAATAGGGAGACCCAGTACTTC.

In regard to this clone: The same CDR3 is also encoded by other DNA sequences in this sample. The chain uses TRBV7-9 and TRBJ1-1; TRBD1 matches at 8 bases. The V gene end was trimmed by 2 bases and the J gene end by 0 bases; junction bases not matched to a gene: 2. CDR3 length: 15 amino acids. Germline V CDR1 and CDR2: SEHNR, FQNEAQ (reference sequence). The CDR3 protein is CASSLSGQVNTEAFF. CDR3 DNA: TGTGCCAGCAGCTTATCGGGACAGGTGAACACTGAAGCTTTCTTT.

The genes are TRBV4-3 and TRBJ1-1, with D possibly TRBD1 on 5 matching bases. The length of the CDR3 is 17 residues. V was clipped by 3 bases and J by 0 bases, with 17 bases between them. Per the germline V gene, CDR1 is LGHNA and CDR2 is YSLEER. In DNA, the CDR3 is TGCGCCAGCAGCCACAGGGCATCGGGGACCTTGAACACTGAAGCTTTCTTT. Its protein is CASSHRASGTLNTEAFF.

The V gene is TRBV28, the J gene TRBJ2-4; 12 bases map to TRBD2. After removal of 6 bases from V and 13 bases from J, the junction contained 7 bases not matched to a gene. The germline V gene encodes CDR1 MDHEN and CDR2 SYDVKM. The CDR3 sequence is 13 residues long. The CDR3 is CASSPGLAGPQYF. In DNA, the CDR3 is TGTGCCAGCAGCCCCGGACTAGCGGGACCCCAGTACTTC.